This TCR beta chain was retrieved from a study of blood T cell repertoires in COVID-19. J gave up 1 base and V 2 bases, and 3 bases lay outside the gene matches. This CDR3 is 17 amino acids long. The germline V gene has CDR1 SGHNT and CDR2 YENEEA. Original data processing: Amplification of reference gene primers provided the estimated nucleated cell counts. Clones were sequenced by immunoSEQ multiplex PCR, and TCRdb holds only the in-frame ones, with some missing. V and J calls plus clone size are reproduced from that table; the DNA served to infer D and trimming. The table lists approximately 100,000 clones, more than 65% of them singletons.

This sequence was found in a woman aged 80 or over with active or convalescent COVID-19. Sequencing used peripheral blood. V is TRBV11-3 and J is TRBJ2-1; 12 bases are shared with TRBD2. CDR3 sequence: CASSLLAGGLSYNEQFF. CDR3 nucleotide sequence: TGTGCCAGCAGCTTACTAGCGGGAGGGCTTTCCTACAATGAGCAGTTCTTC. Drawing the rest from reference TRBV11-3 and TRBJ2-1, the complete variable domain is EAGVVQSPRYKIIEKKQPVAFWCNPISGHNTLYWYLQNLGQGPELLIRYENEEAVDDSQLPKDRFSAERLKGVDSTLKIQPAELGDSAVYLCASSLLAGGLSYNEQFFGPGTRLTVL.